The 28 T cell receptor beta chains given below trace back to one sample, sequenced in a study of blood T cell repertoires in COVID-19. This table comes from immunoSEQ multiplex PCR, and its TCRdb copy is limited to in-frame clones, with some not included. The sample includes 200,000 to 250,000 clones, about 85% seen only once; the top ten take around 3.3%. What was sequenced was peripheral blood. The receptor set was obtained from a man between 18 and 35 years old with active or convalescent COVID-19.

The genes are TRBV3-1 (or the pseudogene TRBV3-2) and TRBJ2-1; TRBD2 matches 9 bases. There are 19 residues in the CDR3. Per germline, CDR1 LGHDT and CDR2 YNNKEL (reference sequence). The junction had 18 bases not matched to a gene; V was cut back by 4 bases and J by 5 bases. DNA of the CDR3: TGTGCCAGCAGCCGTCTCATTTACCGGGTGGCGGGGGGGCACAATGAGCAGTTCTTC. It encodes CASSRLIYRVAGGHNEQFF.

The V gene is TRBV25-1, the J gene TRBJ1-1; TRBD1 matches 8 bases. The CDR3 runs 13 residues. Germline CDR1 is MGHDK and CDR2 is SYGVNS. J was trimmed by 9 bases and V by 1 base; bases with no gene match: 4. CDR3 amino acids: CASSEFGQGKAFF. As DNA, the CDR3 is TGTGCCAGCAGTGAATTCGGACAGGGAAAAGCTTTCTTT.

In regard to this clone: At one end, the junction sequence differs from germline, possibly due to a read error. The J gene is TRBJ2-1, the V gene TRBV13; TRBD2 matches at 14 bases. CDR1 is PRHDT, CDR2 FYEKMQ, per germline (reference sequence). The CDR3 has 16 amino acids. The CDR3: CASSIGLAGGHNEQFF. The CDR3 DNA is TGTGCCAGCAGCATAGGACTAGCGGGGGGACACAATGAGCAGTTCTTC.

For this clone: Within the sample, other DNA sequences also encode this same CDR3. The rearrangement links TRBV9 to TRBJ2-5; 10 bases agree with TRBD2. The CDR3 has 14 amino acids. V trimming: 2 bases; J trimming: 3 bases; junction bases outside the gene matches: 1. Germline assignment: CDR1 SGDLS and CDR2 YYNGEE. The CDR3 nucleotides read TGTGCCAGCAGCGTCGGACTAGCGGAAGAGACCCAGTACTTC. Its protein is CASSVGLAEETQYF.

This clone was recorded only once. This sequence joins TRBV18 and TRBJ2-7; 8 bases are a match to TRBD2. CDR3 length equals 14 residues. The germline CDR1 and CDR2 sequences are KGHSH and LQKENI. V lost 3 bases to trimming and J lost 2 bases; unmatched junction nucleotides: 3. The CDR3 nucleotides are TGTGCCAGCTCACCTCGGGAGGGCGCCTACGAGCAGTACTTC. Translation gives CASSPREGAYEQYF.

The chain carries TRBV27 and TRBJ1-1, with 9 bases that match TRBD1. Germline V gene lookup returns CDR1 MNHEY and CDR2 SMNVEV (reference sequence). The CDR3 runs 15 residues. Trimming at V came to 7 bases and at J to 4 bases, leaving 10 bases not matched to a gene. The CDR3 DNA sequence: TGTGCCAGCATCTATCGGACAGGGGTGGCCACTGAAGCTTTCTTT. Encoded protein: CASIYRTGVATEAFF.

The genes are TRBV27 and TRBJ2-7, with TRBD2 matching 7 bases. Germline CDR1 is MNHEY and CDR2 is SMNVEV (reference sequence). Trimming cost V 3 bases and J 5 bases; bases outside gene matches: 16. The CDR3 has 17 residues. The chain's CDR3 is CASSFFWSGGGRNEQYF. CDR3 DNA sequence: TGTGCCAGCAGTTTCTTCTGGTCTGGCGGGGGAAGGAACGAGCAGTACTTC.

The rearrangement uses TRBV3-1 (or the pseudogene TRBV3-2) and TRBJ2-1, with 9 positions matching TRBD1. The V gene end was trimmed by 0 bases and the J gene end by 0 bases; junction bases not matched to a gene: 6. Per the germline V gene, CDR1 is LGHDT and CDR2 is YNNKEL (reference sequence). The CDR3 sequence is 18 residues long. Here the CDR3 reads CASSQDTDRGSSYNEQFF. The CDR3 DNA sequence: TGTGCCAGCAGCCAAGATACGGACAGGGGCAGCTCCTACAATGAGCAGTTCTTC.

This chain uses TRBV2 with TRBJ2-3; D perhaps matches TRBD1 (5 bases). CDR3 length: 13 residues. Trimming removed 1 base from V and 5 bases from J, with 7 bases in between. In germline, CDR1 is SNHLY, CDR2 FYNNEI. CDR3 sequence: CASSEVRVDTQYF. DNA of the CDR3: TGTGCCAGCAGTGAAGTCAGGGTAGATACGCAGTATTTT.

The V call is TRBV27, the J call TRBJ1-4; TRBD1 is a possible D gene (6 bases). Germline lookup yields CDR1 MNHEY and CDR2 SMNVEV (reference sequence). Trimming pared 6 bases from V and 8 bases from J, leaving 13 bases between. The CDR3 runs to 13 residues. CDR3 nucleotide sequence: TGTGCCAGCAGCCAAGGGGGGGAAGAAAAACTGTTTTTT. Protein: CASSQGGEEKLFF.

This clone was seen a single time. V usage is TRBV7-9 and J usage is TRBJ2-7, with a possible D match to TRBD1 (7 bases). Germline CDR1 is SEHNR and CDR2 is FQNEAQ (reference sequence). The V and J ends lost 5 bases and 2 bases respectively, with 16 bases between them. The CDR3 spans 15 residues. The CDR3 bases are TGTGCCAGCAGCCCAGGGGGGACAAATACCTACGAGCAGTACTTC. Its protein product is CASSPGGTNTYEQYF.

The CDR3: CASSAAETGTGEQFF. The CDR3 nucleotides are TGCGCCAGCAGCGCGGCGGAGACAGGGACGGGTGAGCAGTTCTTC. The rearrangement links TRBV10-1 to TRBJ2-1; 7 bases line up with TRBD1. CDR3 length: 15 residues. J was trimmed by 9 bases and V by 6 bases; bases with no gene match: 14. CDR1 and CDR2 from the germline V gene are WNHNN and SYGVQD (reference sequence).

V is TRBV9 and J is TRBJ2-3; 7 bases are shared with TRBD1. Germline values: CDR1 SGDLS, CDR2 YYNGEE. Germline trimming cut 0 bases from V and 2 bases from J; bases unmatched to any gene: 6. The CDR3 totals 16 residues. The chain's CDR3 is CASSVVPGGYTDTQYF. The CDR3 DNA reads TGTGCCAGCAGCGTAGTACCAGGGGGATACACAGATACGCAGTATTTT.

The chain joins TRBV28 to TRBJ2-1; TRBD1 agrees at 8 bases. The CDR3 runs to 15 residues. Trimming at V came to 6 bases and at J to 4 bases, leaving 8 bases not matched to a gene. Germline V gives CDR1 MDHEN, CDR2 SYDVKM. This CDR3 is CASSLAQGAYNEQFF. The DNA for the CDR3 is TGTGCCAGCAGCCTCGCGCAGGGGGCGTACAATGAGCAGTTCTTC.

The chain employs TRBV2 and TRBJ1-6; D is undetermined. In germline, CDR1 is SNHLY, CDR2 FYNNEI. The CDR3 extends over 14 amino acids. Trimming stripped 4 bases from V and 10 bases from J, with 14 bases between. The CDR3: CASSGAGNGSPLHF. The DNA of the CDR3 is TGTGCCAGCAGTGGCGCGGGGAACGGGTCACCCCTCCACTTT.

This chain connects TRBV4-3 to TRBJ2-1; 8 bases line up with TRBD2. V was pared by 4 bases and J by 2 bases, with 7 bases of the junction left unmatched. Germline lookup yields CDR1 LGHNA and CDR2 YSLEER. The CDR3 length is 16 residues. This CDR3 is CASSPGGVDPYNEQFF. The CDR3 nucleotides are TGCGCCAGCAGCCCCGGGGGGGTTGACCCCTACAATGAGCAGTTCTTC.

V and J are TRBV6-5 and TRBJ2-1, with TRBD1 identical over 11 bases. The germline CDR1 and CDR2 sequences are MNHEY and SVGAGI. The trim removed 4 bases at V and 10 bases at J, leaving 6 bases unmatched. This CDR3 has 14 residues. The CDR3 sequence: CASSLGQGVYEQFF. DNA for the CDR3: TGTGCCAGCAGTTTGGGACAGGGGGTATACGAGCAGTTCTTC.

The rearrangement uses TRBV27 and TRBJ1-5; TRBD1 agrees at 9 bases. Germline loops: CDR1 MNHEY, CDR2 SMNVEV (reference sequence). The CDR3 is 14 amino acids. V gave up 5 bases and J gave up 5 bases; unmatched junction bases: 4. CDR3 region: CASSGGQGHQPQHF. CDR3 sequence (DNA): TGTGCCAGCAGTGGAGGACAGGGGCATCAGCCCCAGCATTTT.

V is TRBV4-1 and J is TRBJ2-2, with 10 bases identical to TRBD2. This CDR3 spans 18 amino acids. The V gene's germline CDR1 is MGHRA and CDR2 YSYEKL. Trimming cost V 0 bases and J 3 bases; bases outside gene matches: 7. The CDR3 region has the DNA TGCGCCAGCAGCCAAGAAAGTCTAGCGGGAGTGCACACCGGGGAGCTGTTTTTT. It is translated as CASSQESLAGVHTGELFF.

V gene TRBV18 combines with J gene TRBJ2-7; 8 bases align to TRBD2. Trimming removed 2 bases from V and 6 bases from J; junction bases left unmatched: 6. The CDR3 contains 14 residues. Looked up from germline, CDR1 is KGHSH and CDR2 is LQKENI. The CDR3 DNA is TGTGCCAGCTCACCAGCCGCCGGGAGGGCCGAGCAGTACTTC. Residues: CASSPAAGRAEQYF.

The V and J genes are TRBV10-3 and TRBJ2-3, with 10 bases that match TRBD2. Losses at the gene ends were 1 base for V and 6 bases for J; bases not matched to a gene: 16. Germline V gene sequence: CDR1 ENHRY, CDR2 SYGVKD. The CDR3 totals 19 residues. The CDR3 sequence is CAISEFKTSGSPGPDTQYF. The CDR3 region has the DNA TGTGCCATCAGTGAGTTTAAGACTAGCGGGTCCCCCGGCCCGGATACGCAGTATTTT.

The chain carries TRBV18 and TRBJ1-3; D unresolved. The V gene lost 1 base and the J gene lost 8 bases, with 15 bases spanning the gap. The length of the CDR3 is 15 residues. Per the germline V gene, CDR1 is KGHSH and CDR2 is LQKENI. The DNA for the CDR3 is TGTGCCAGCTCACCACAGGGTCCGGCGGGTGACACCATATATTTT. Its protein is CASSPQGPAGDTIYF.

This clone was picked up one time. The CDR3 DNA sequence: TGTGCCAGCAGGTCAACTACCTACACTGAAGCTTTCTTT. It is translated as CASRSTTYTEAFF. V gene TRBV7-2 combines with J gene TRBJ1-1; D uncertain. Germline CDR1 reads SGHTA; CDR2 reads FQGNSA. The germline V and J ends were trimmed by 6 bases and 3 bases, with 11 bases remaining between them. The CDR3 is 13 amino acids.

The CDR3 reads CASSFLGLATDTQYF. The CDR3 DNA is TGTGCCAGCAGTTTCCTCGGACTAGCGACAGATACGCAGTATTTT. The chain combines TRBV6-2 or TRBV6-3 with TRBJ2-3, with TRBD2 identical over 9 bases. The trim removed 4 bases at V and 3 bases at J, leaving 5 bases unmatched. CDR1 and CDR2 from the germline V gene are MNHEY and SVGEGT. This CDR3 has 15 residues.

This sequence joins TRBV20-1 and TRBJ2-3; a weak D match, TRBD2 (6 bases). CDR3 length equals 15 residues. Germline V gene sequence: CDR1 DFQATT, CDR2 SNEGSKA (reference sequence). Trimming shortened V by 3 bases and J by 4 bases, and 17 bases separated the two germline ends. The CDR3 loop reads CSASPPGRMSDTQYF. CDR3 sequence (DNA): TGCAGTGCTAGTCCCCCCGGGAGAATGTCAGATACGCAGTATTTT.

V usage is TRBV7-2 and J usage is TRBJ2-5, with D perhaps matching TRBD2 (6 bases). V lost 2 bases to trimming and J lost 2 bases, with 21 bases between them. The CDR3 runs to 18 residues. In germline, CDR1 is SGHTA, CDR2 FQGNSA. The CDR3 loop reads CASSLWVSGSFLQETQYF. CDR3 DNA: TGTGCCAGCAGCTTATGGGTTAGCGGTTCTTTCCTACAAGAGACCCAGTACTTC.

Only one count was recorded for this clone. The chain carries TRBV10-3 and TRBJ2-3; no reliable D call. Germline assignment: CDR1 ENHRY and CDR2 SYGVKD. Trimming pared 4 bases from V and 6 bases from J, leaving 8 bases between. The CDR3 length is 12 residues. The CDR3: CAISAQWDTQYF. DNA for the CDR3: TGTGCCATCAGTGCTCAGTGGGATACGCAGTATTTT.

The genes are TRBV12-5 and TRBJ1-2; 8 bases line up with TRBD1. Germline trimming cut 5 bases from V and 4 bases from J; bases unmatched to any gene: 6. The CDR3 has 14 residues. Germline-derived CDR1 and CDR2 are LGHNT and FRNRAP. CDR3 protein: CASGAGGEGYGYTF. CDR3 DNA: TGTGCTAGTGGTGCAGGGGGCGAGGGCTATGGCTACACCTTC.